This entry lists 10 T cell receptor beta chains sequenced from one sample in a study of early T cells in non-severe SARS-CoV-2 infection. TCRdb recomputed calls from the 5' RACE reads with MiXCR, one row per CDR3 protein. The table lists 50,000 to 75,000 distinct CDR3 sequences, 5.5% to 7% of them singletons. Sequencing used whole blood, obtained at baseline. The receptor source for this set is an adult who was a healthcare worker with PCR-confirmed SARS-CoV-2 infection or an uninfected control (not recorded which).

Ten or more counts support this clonotype. This rearrangement joins TRBV11-2 to TRBJ2-2, with TRBD1 as a possible D gene (6 bases). Trimming pared 7 bases from V and 3 bases from J, leaving 12 bases between. CDR3 length: 14 residues. Germline CDR1 and CDR2: SGHAT and FQNNGV. CDR3 DNA: TGTGCCAGCATGGGGGCCCGAGACACCGGGGAGCTGTTTTTT. It translates to CASMGARDTGELFF. Supplemented by reference TRBV11-2 and TRBJ2-2, the full variable domain reads EAGVAQSPRYKIIEKRQSVAFWCNPISGHATLYWYQQILGQGPKLLIQFQNNGVVDDSQLPKDRFSAERLKGVDSTLKIQPAKLEDSAVYLCASMGARDTGELFFGEGSRLTVL.

Many counts were recorded for this clonotype. The gene calls are TRBV7-9 and TRBJ1-3; the D gene is possibly TRBD1 (5 bases). The CDR3 has 16 amino acids. Germline V gene data show CDR1 as SEHNR and CDR2 as FQNEAQ (reference sequence). Trimming took off 1 base at V and 0 bases at J, with 10 bases between the two ends. CDR3 nucleotides: TGTGCCAGCAGCTTAGGGGGACTTTACTCTGGAAACACCATATATTTT. This sequence encodes CASSLGGLYSGNTIYF.

The V call is TRBV28, the J call TRBJ1-2, with 8 bases fitting TRBD1. The junction had 7 bases not matched to a gene; V was cut back by 6 bases and J by 4 bases. Germline assignment: CDR1 MDHEN and CDR2 SYDVKM. The CDR3 is made up of 14 amino acids. CDR3 sequence (DNA): TGTGCCAGCAGCCAGGGGGCAGGAGGCTATGGCTACACCTTC. It translates to CASSQGAGGYGYTF.

This clonotype was recorded at least ten times. The CDR3 loop is CSARVTLGPTGELFF. The CDR3 nucleotides read TGCAGTGCTAGAGTCACCCTAGGGCCAACCGGGGAGCTGTTTTTT. This chain uses TRBV20-1 with TRBJ2-2; the D is unclear. This CDR3 is built from 15 residues. V gave up 1 base and J gave up 5 bases, with 14 bases separating them. Germline lookup yields CDR1 DFQATT and CDR2 SNEGSKA (reference sequence).

This clonotype showed up just a few times. This chain links TRBV6-6 with TRBJ2-1, with D hard to call. Between the trimmed V and J ends, which lost 2 bases and 8 bases, there was a span of 10 bases. This CDR3 is built from 13 residues. The germline V gene has CDR1 MNHNY and CDR2 SVGAGI (reference sequence). In DNA form, the CDR3 reads TGTGCCAGCAGTTACGTCGGTAGCCATGAGCAGTTCTTC. Its translation: CASSYVGSHEQFF.

This clonotype was seen repeatedly, ten times or more. The CDR3 DNA follows: TGTGCCAGTAGTATAGCAGGAGTCCGGAACACTGAAGCTTTCTTT. This translates into CASSIAGVRNTEAFF. The chain couples TRBV19 to TRBJ1-1, with D uncertain. Looked up from germline, CDR1 is LNHDA and CDR2 is SQIVND (reference sequence). This CDR3 is built from 15 residues. V lost 1 base and J lost 1, with 10 bases in between.

The sample holds a few counts of this clonotype. The chain employs TRBV25-1 and TRBJ2-1, with TRBD2 matching over 9 bases. CDR3 size: 15 residues. V gave up 4 bases and J gave up 8 bases; unmatched junction bases: 9. From germline, CDR1 is MGHDK and CDR2 SYGVNS. CDR3: CASSVAGARTDEQFF. CDR3 nucleotides: TGTGCCAGCAGTGTAGCGGGAGCAAGAACGGATGAGCAGTTCTTC. The variable domain in full, with the rest retrieved from reference TRBV25-1 and TRBJ2-1, is EADIYQTPRYLVIGTGKKITLECSQTMGHDKMYWYQQDPGMELHLIHYSYGVNSTEKGDLSSESTVSRIRTEHFPLTLESARPSHTSQYLCASSVAGARTDEQFFGPGTRLTVL.

In its sample, this clonotype was seen many times. The rearrangement joins TRBV6-5 to TRBJ1-1; D is undetermined. V dropped 0 bases and J dropped 1 base, with 15 bases sitting between them. CDR1 MNHEY and CDR2 SVGAGI come from the germline V gene. This CDR3 is built from 17 residues. The CDR3 protein is CASSYSAQPIQNTEAFF. The CDR3 DNA follows: TGTGCCAGCAGTTACTCTGCACAACCAATTCAGAACACTGAAGCTTTCTTT.

The rearrangement links TRBV7-3 to TRBJ1-2, with TRBD1 as a possible D gene (6 bases). Germline loops: CDR1 SGHTA, CDR2 FQGTGA. This CDR3 has 15 amino acids. The V gene lost 0 bases and the J gene lost 2 bases, with 10 bases spanning the gap. CDR3 DNA sequence: TGTGCCAGCAGCTTAACCAGCAGGGGCAACTATGGCTACACCTTC. This encodes CASSLTSRGNYGYTF.

In this sample, this clonotype turned up a few times. This chain links TRBV11-2 with TRBJ1-2, with a tentative D call TRBD1 (6 bases). Germline V gives CDR1 SGHAT, CDR2 FQNNGV. This CDR3 has 15 amino acids. V lost 0 bases to trimming and J lost 6 bases, with 14 bases between them. CDR3: CASSLEWSGAHGYTF. In DNA form, the CDR3 reads TGTGCCAGCAGCTTAGAGTGGTCAGGGGCTCATGGCTACACCTTC.